The clone carrying this TCR beta chain came up once. Antigen unknown. Sequencing was performed with immunoSEQ multiplex PCR; in TCRdb, only in-frame clones are kept and a portion is missing. The sample holds 85,000 to 90,000 clones, about 90% seen once. The data originate from a study of T cell responses to AZD1222 COVID-19 vaccine. The germline V and J ends were trimmed by 6 bases and 6 bases, with 8 bases remaining between them. This CDR3 spans 12 amino acids. Per germline, CDR1 LGHDT and CDR2 YNNKEL (reference sequence). Study findings and constraints: Among vaccine-associated CD4 TCRs, coverage spanned spike, with dominance at 160-218 and 743-854. Targeting of unmutated variant regions was reportedly seen in nearly half of spike-specific TCRs.

The input for sequencing was peripheral blood, taken on day 0 of MenACWY control vaccination. The chain carries TRBV3-1 (or the pseudogene TRBV3-2) and TRBJ2-2, with D possibly matching TRBD1 (6 bases). The clonotype was recovered from an adult in good health. This chain's CDR3 is CASRWTAGELFF. CDR3 sequence (DNA): TGTGCCAGCAGATGGACAGCCGGGGAGCTGTTTTTT.